This T cell receptor (beta chain) was sequenced in a study of technical replicates of blood from a few donors. Clones were read by immunoSEQ multiplex PCR, and TCRdb kept only the in-frame ones, dropping some. The table lists around 80,000 clones, over 75% of them singletons. V lost 1 base and J lost 2, with 6 bases in between. CDR3 length: 13 amino acids. Germline lookup yields CDR1 SNHLY and CDR2 FYNNEI. This receptor was identified in a human donor in good health. The sequenced material came from T cells isolated from PBMCs. V and J are TRBV2 and TRBJ2-7; D possibly corresponds to TRBD1 (5 bases). The CDR3 region has the DNA TGTGCCAGCAGTGAAGGGGGCCCCTACGAGCAGTACTTC. It codes for CASSEGGPYEQYF.